Sequencing of this T cell receptor (beta chain) was carried out in a study of cytomegalovirus exposure and HLA in healthy donors. General study findings and limits: In a later analysis, common viral pathogens appeared linked to several of the most significant clusters. A later analysis linked a missense DCLRE1C variant to TCR beta V- and J-gene trimming.

Germline-derived CDR1 and CDR2 are SGHRS and YFSETQ. Trimming stripped 0 bases from V and 3 bases from J, with 10 bases between. The CDR3 consists of 15 residues. About this clone itself: Its antigen is not identified.

Researchers ran the PCR with 60 Vbeta and 13 Jbeta primers. Produced via immunoSEQ multiplex PCR; TCRdb's table is partial and in-frame only. The sample carries hundreds of thousands of clones, roughly 90% recorded once. This chain connects TRBV5-1 to TRBJ1-5; D gene uncertain. The source material was PBMCs. This receptor was taken from a woman aged 18-29 years in good health and CMV-seronegative. The CDR3 here is CASSLDGDNNQPQHF. The CDR3 coding sequence is TGCGCCAGCAGCTTGGATGGCGACAACAATCAGCCCCAGCATTTT.